Listed below are T cell receptor beta chains from one sample, sequenced in a study of human T cells and chemical hapten exposure. Using its own MiXCR run on the RACE reads, TCRdb lists one record per CDR3 protein. There are tens of thousands of distinct CDR3 sequences in the sample; roughly 5.5% occur only once, and 10% to 15% lies in the top ten. The sequenced sample consisted of whole blood. The receptors were sampled from a human donor in good health. Some clones in this sample may be carry-over from other donors' samples. Each CDR3 is given with its conserved first and last residue. Each record gives: V gene, J gene, clone size, D gene, CDR3 protein, CDR3 DNA. The D gene is left open where the match is weak. Expanded clones get a size class; other rows say once, few or many, or leave the size out.

>TRBV9|TRBJ1-4|many|TRBD1
CASRRRTGENEKLFF
TGTGCCAGCAGGAGGCGGACAGGGGAAAATGAAAAACTGTTTTTT
>TRBV7-2|TRBJ2-7|.|TRBD2
CASSLKTSGVEQYF
TGTGCCAGCAGCTTAAAGACTAGCGGGGTCGAGCAGTACTTC
>TRBV7-9|TRBJ1-1|few|.
CASSFYRGGEGTEAFF
TGTGCCAGCAGCTTCTATAGGGGAGGGGAGGGCACTGAAGCTTTCTTT
>TRBV12-3/TRBV12-4|TRBJ2-2|few|.
CASRRTANTGELFF
TGTGCCAGCAGGAGGACAGCGAACACCGGGGAGCTGTTTTTT
>TRBV20-1|TRBJ2-5|many|.
CSALASQETQYF
TGCAGTGCCTTAGCGTCGCAAGAGACCCAGTACTTC
>TRBV7-9|TRBJ1-2|.|TRBD1
CASSPRGAGNYGYTF
TGTGCCAGCAGCCCCAGGGGGGCCGGCAACTATGGCTACACCTTC
>TRBV7-2|TRBJ2-5|many|TRBD2
CASSLEPRGGRKTQYF
TGTGCCAGCAGCCTAGAACCGCGGGGGGGCCGGAAGACCCAGTACTTC
>TRBV29-1|TRBJ2-3|many|.
CSVEDGAGPGTQYF
TGCAGCGTTGAAGATGGGGCAGGGCCCGGGACGCAGTATTTT
>TRBV21-1|TRBJ2-7|many|.
CASSKVRSGIRVYEQYF
TGTGCCAGCAGCAAAGTACGGTCGGGGATTCGCGTATACGAGCAGTACTTC
>TRBV7-2|TRBJ1-3|many|.
CASSSRGGYGNTIYF
TGTGCCAGCAGCTCCCGGGGGGGTTATGGAAACACCATATATTTT
>TRBV28|TRBJ1-2|many|.
CASSSFSGYTF
TGTGCCAGCAGTTCTTTTAGTGGCTACACCTTC
>TRBV6-6|TRBJ1-6|.|.
CASSYLGASNSPLHF
TGTGCCAGCAGTTACTTGGGGGCTTCCAATTCACCCCTCCACTTT
>TRBV20-1|TRBJ1-1|.|TRBD1
CSASGTGSNEAFF
TGCAGTGCGTCCGGGACAGGGTCGAATGAAGCTTTCTTT
>TRBV11-2|TRBJ1-1|.|.
CASSLGGGQNTEAFF
TGTGCCAGCAGCTTAGGTGGAGGCCAAAACACTGAAGCTTTCTTT
>TRBV28|TRBJ2-7|many|.
CASSGQPLYEQYF
TGTGCCAGCAGCGGACAGCCCCTCTACGAGCAGTACTTC
>TRBV27|TRBJ1-1|few|.
CASSLGVWVRDTEAFF
TGTGCCAGCAGCCTCGGCGTTTGGGTCAGGGACACTGAAGCTTTCTTT
>TRBV5-4|TRBJ2-3|many|TRBD2
CASSLRTSVTSDTQYF
TGTGCCAGCAGCTTAAGGACTAGCGTAACTTCAGATACGCAGTATTTT
>TRBV7-9|TRBJ1-1|.|.
CASSPSQTVISTEAFF
TGTGCCAGCAGCCCCTCTCAAACGGTGATTTCCACTGAAGCTTTCTTT
>TRBV5-1|TRBJ2-3|many|TRBD2
CASSPRTSSTDTQYF
TGCGCCAGCAGCCCCAGGACTAGCAGCACAGATACGCAGTATTTT
>TRBV12-3/TRBV12-4|TRBJ2-2|many|.
CASSLGRVSTGELFF
TGTGCCAGCAGTTTGGGCAGGGTTTCAACCGGGGAGCTGTTTTTT
>TRBV9|TRBJ2-7|many|TRBD2
CASSATSGGTSYEQYF
TGTGCCAGCAGCGCAACTAGCGGGGGCACCTCCTACGAGCAGTACTTC
>TRBV5-1|TRBJ2-7|many|.
CASSPSGSYSYEQYF
TGCGCCAGCAGCCCCTCCGGGAGTTACTCCTACGAGCAGTACTTC
>TRBV7-9|TRBJ2-4|many|.
CASSPQGPNIQYF
TGTGCCAGCAGCCCACAGGGTCCGAACATTCAGTACTTC
>TRBV30|TRBJ1-1|few|.
CAWIGGYGMNTEAFF
TGTGCCTGGATCGGGGGATATGGCATGAACACTGAAGCTTTCTTT
>TRBV7-2|TRBJ2-2|many|TRBD2
CASSLSGRGMNTGELFF
TGTGCCAGCAGCTTATCCGGGAGGGGAATGAACACCGGGGAGCTGTTTTTT
>TRBV7-9|TRBJ1-2|many|TRBD1
CASSSLTGDHYGYTF
TGTGCCAGCAGCTCGTTGACAGGGGATCACTATGGCTACACCTTC
>TRBV4-1|TRBJ1-4|many|.
CASSQDRSSANEKLFF
TGCGCCAGCAGCCAAGATCGGAGTTCGGCTAATGAAAAACTGTTTTTT
>TRBV2|TRBJ1-6|.|.
CASSEALLSPLHF
TGTGCCAGCAGTGAAGCGCTCCTATCACCCCTCCACTTT
>TRBV29-1|TRBJ1-2|many|.
CSVEEWEAYGYTF
TGCAGCGTTGAAGAATGGGAAGCCTATGGCTACACCTTC
>TRBV6-1|TRBJ2-2|many|.
CASSETGWSPGELFF
TGTGCCAGCAGTGAAACCGGGTGGTCGCCCGGGGAGCTGTTTTTT
>TRBV18|TRBJ1-5|.|TRBD1
CASSRGAGGAGQPQHF
TGTGCCAGCTCACGCGGGGCAGGGGGCGCGGGTCAGCCCCAGCATTTT
>TRBV3-1|TRBJ1-1|few|.
CASSQVGATEAFF
TGTGCCAGCAGCCAAGTTGGGGCGACTGAAGCTTTCTTT
>TRBV14|TRBJ2-3|many|TRBD1
CASSQTQGADTQYF
TGTGCCAGCAGCCAAACTCAGGGGGCAGATACGCAGTATTTT
>TRBV18|TRBJ1-3|many|.
CASSPKAGNTIYF
TGTGCCAGCTCTCCAAAAGCTGGAAACACCATATATTTT
>TRBV5-1|TRBJ2-5|many|TRBD1
CASTLQGIGETQYF
TGCGCCAGCACGCTACAGGGGATAGGGGAGACCCAGTACTTC
>TRBV20-1|TRBJ1-1|once|.
CSARTGNTEAYF
TGCAGTGCTAGAACCGGCAACACTGAAGCTTACTTT
>TRBV30|TRBJ2-5|many|.
CAWSAQETQYF
TGTGCCTGGAGTGCCCAAGAGACCCAGTACTTC